A single sample gave rise to the 18 T cell receptor beta chains below, sequenced in a study of CD8 T cells in ankylosing spondylitis. The study's findings and limits: Ankylosing spondylitis blood appeared to be characterized by a TCR beta motif of about 8 highly homologous variants.

TCRdb passed the 5' RACE reads through MiXCR, listing each CDR3 protein once. The sample has more than 500,000 distinct CDR3 sequences; about 5.4% are singletons. These TCRs are of unknown antigen specificity. The material sequenced was blood, either unsorted or a sorted T cell fraction (not recorded which). Receptors originate from a male donor with ankylosing spondylitis.

The sample holds many counts of this clonotype. The genes are TRBV20-1 and TRBJ1-2; the D is unclear. The V and J ends lost 7 bases and 8 bases respectively, with 11 bases between them. The CDR3 extends over 10 amino acids. Germline V CDR1 and CDR2: DFQATT, SNEGSKA (reference sequence). CDR3 DNA sequence: TGCAGTGGATACAGTTTAGGCTACACCTTC. Translated: CSGYSLGYTF.

This clonotype was observed at least ten times. The chain is built from TRBV20-1 and TRBJ2-7, with D unclear. V lost 5 bases and J 7 bases, leaving 12 bases between the germline ends. This CDR3 has 11 amino acids. Germline-derived CDR1 and CDR2 are DFQATT and SNEGSKA (reference sequence). CDR3 bases: TGCAGTGCTGGGTTCATGGGGGAGCAGTACTTC. Residues: CSAGFMGEQYF.

At least ten counts were recorded for this clonotype. In DNA, the CDR3 is TGTGCCAGCAGTTTGAAGGTAGCAGCAGATACGCAGTATTTT. This sequence encodes CASSLKVAADTQYF. The V and J genes are TRBV27 and TRBJ2-3; no firm D call. Germline V gene sequence: CDR1 MNHEY, CDR2 SMNVEV (reference sequence). Deletions cut 3 bases from V and 4 bases from J, with 11 bases between. This CDR3 has 14 amino acids.

This clonotype has a handful of counts. The DNA of the CDR3 is TGTGCCAGCAGCCCCGGGCTAGCGGACTACGAGCAGTACTTC. Residues: CASSPGLADYEQYF. This chain connects TRBV3-1 to TRBJ2-7; 7 positions agree with TRBD2. This CDR3 spans 14 amino acids. J lost 3 bases, V lost 4 bases, and 6 bases had no gene match. CDR1 is LGHDT, CDR2 YNNKEL, per germline (reference sequence).

In this sample, this clonotype turned up many times. The chain uses TRBV20-1 and TRBJ1-4; the D gene is possibly TRBD1 (5 bases). CDR1 and CDR2 (germline): DFQATT, SNEGSKA (reference sequence). Trimming removed 5 bases from V and 14 bases from J, with 15 bases in between. CDR3 length: 11 residues. The CDR3 nucleotides are TGCAGTGCTGGTGGGCGAGGGGTCCTGTTTTTT. This gives the protein CSAGGRGVLFF.

The genes are TRBV20-1 and TRBJ1-3; possible D gene TRBD1, 5 bases. Trimming removed 0 bases at V and 0 bases at J, with 15 bases between. Germline assignment: CDR1 DFQATT and CDR2 SNEGSKA (reference sequence). This CDR3 has 17 residues. The CDR3 sequence: CSARDPTRGNSGNTIYF. CDR3 bases: TGCAGTGCTAGAGACCCGACTCGGGGGAACTCTGGAAACACCATATATTTT.

This clonotype appeared many times. The chain combines TRBV29-1 with TRBJ2-1; tentatively, D is TRBD1 (6 bases). This CDR3 has 12 amino acids. Germline V gene data show CDR1 as SQVTM and CDR2 as ANQGSEA. Trimming took 5 bases from V and 7 from J, leaving 12 bases between them. The CDR3, as DNA: TGCAGCGTTCTGGACAGCCCAAATGAGCAGTTCTTC. The encoded protein is CSVLDSPNEQFF.

This clonotype was detected ten times or more. The genes are TRBV24-1 and TRBJ2-5, with 9 bases aligning to TRBD2. V shed 1 base and J 5 bases; nucleotides not matched to a gene: 7. CDR3 length equals 16 residues. In germline, CDR1 is KGHDR, CDR2 SFDVKD. CDR3 residues: CATSDFRREGRETQYF. Here the CDR3 DNA reads TGTGCCACCAGTGATTTCCGGCGGGAGGGCCGCGAGACCCAGTACTTC.

This clonotype was observed at least ten times. V usage is TRBV28 and J usage is TRBJ1-2; 7 bases match TRBD1. The germline gives CDR1 MDHEN, CDR2 SYDVKM. Unmatched junction bases numbered 7, after V lost 3 bases and J lost 6 bases. The CDR3 is made up of 14 amino acids. CDR3 residues: CASSFGTEVNGYTF. The CDR3 DNA follows: TGTGCCAGCAGTTTCGGGACAGAGGTTAATGGCTACACCTTC.

There are many counts of this clonotype. The rearrangement uses TRBV29-1 and TRBJ2-1; the match to TRBD1 covers 10 bases. V lost 4 bases, J lost 5 bases, and 8 bases stayed unmatched. This CDR3 has 15 residues. Germline lookup yields CDR1 SQVTM and CDR2 ANQGSEA. The CDR3 DNA reads TGCAGCGTTGTAGTACCGGGACAGGGGAACAATGAGCAGTTCTTC. Translating it yields CSVVVPGQGNNEQFF.

The rearrangement links TRBV12-3 or TRBV12-4 to TRBJ2-2; 8 nucleotides match TRBD1. This CDR3 spans 15 amino acids. The junction had 9 bases not matched to a gene; V was cut back by 6 bases and J by 6 bases. The chain's CDR3 is CASSPRGRRAGELFF. The CDR3 nucleotides read TGTGCCAGCAGCCCCAGGGGGCGAAGAGCCGGGGAGCTGTTTTTT.

This clonotype was seen many times. The genes are TRBV7-2 and TRBJ2-1, with 9 positions matching TRBD2. V shed 6 bases, J shed 7 bases, and the junction held 10 bases outside the gene matches. The CDR3 has 15 residues. CDR1 is SGHTA and CDR2 is FQGNSA in the germline V gene. CDR3 nucleotide sequence: TGTGCCAGCAGTTGGCGGGAGGGACGTGATAATGAGCAGTTCTTC. It is translated as CASSWREGRDNEQFF.

This clonotype was picked up many times. This rearrangement joins TRBV27 to TRBJ2-2; D remains ambiguous. The CDR3 totals 14 residues. Germline V CDR1 and CDR2: MNHEY, SMNVEV (reference sequence). V lost 5 bases and J lost 0, with 7 bases in between. The CDR3 loop reads CASSALTNTGELFF. The CDR3 nucleotides are TGTGCCAGCAGTGCCCTCACGAACACCGGGGAGCTGTTTTTT.

This clonotype was counted ten times or more. V and J are TRBV12-3 or TRBV12-4 and TRBJ2-1, with 12 nucleotides matching TRBD2. The V segment lost 7 bases and the J segment 8 bases; nucleotides outside the gene matches: 6. CDR3 length: 14 amino acids. The CDR3 DNA follows: TGTGCCAGCACCCCCCTAGCGGGAGGGCATGAGCAGTTCTTC. Translating gives CASTPLAGGHEQFF.

This clonotype was counted ten times or more. The chain links TRBV20-1 to TRBJ2-6; D remains ambiguous. The CDR3 loop spans 13 amino acids. Germline lookup yields CDR1 DFQATT and CDR2 SNEGSKA (reference sequence). CDR3 coding DNA: TGCGCTTACCGGGTTCGGCGGGCCAACGTCCTGACTTTC. Its translation: CAYRVRRANVLTF.

This clonotype has at least ten counts. J is TRBJ1-1 and V is TRBV5-1; a possible D gene is TRBD1 (5 bases). Trimming shortened V by 4 bases and J by 2 bases, and 9 bases separated the two germline ends. Germline lookup yields CDR1 SGHRS and CDR2 YFSETQ. This CDR3 region has 13 residues. CDR3 DNA: TGCGCCAGCAGCAAGGGACTAAACACTGAAGCTTTCTTT. Its protein is CASSKGLNTEAFF.

This clonotype came up many times. The V and J genes are TRBV5-1 and TRBJ2-3, with 7 bases aligning to TRBD1. V lost 2 bases and J lost 1; bases outside the gene matches: 4. This CDR3 is built from 15 residues. Germline lookup yields CDR1 SGHRS and CDR2 YFSETQ. CDR3 nucleotide sequence: TGCGCCAGCAGCTTTAGGGGGCTGGGCACAGATACGCAGTATTTT. It codes for CASSFRGLGTDTQYF.

This clonotype has just a few counts. J is TRBJ2-3 and V is TRBV27; 7 bases are a match to TRBD2. This CDR3 has 14 residues. Trimming removed 6 bases from V and 6 bases from J; junction bases left unmatched: 9. Per germline, CDR1 MNHEY and CDR2 SMNVEV (reference sequence). CDR3 coding DNA: TGTGCCAGCAGGGACCGACTAGCTTCCGATACGCAGTATTTT. It specifies CASRDRLASDTQYF.